The rows below give T cell receptor beta chains drawn from one sample of a study of cytomegalovirus exposure and HLA in healthy donors. Using immunoSEQ multiplex PCR, the repertoire was profiled, and TCRdb retains in-frame clones only, with some absent. The table lists about 160,000 clones, 60% to 80% of them singletons, with around 1.3% in the top ten. Sequencing used PBMCs. The source of these receptors is a woman aged 25 to 45 in good health and CMV-seronegative. Each CDR3 is given with its conserved first and last residue. Each record gives: V gene, D gene, clone size, J gene, CDR3 DNA, CDR3 protein. D genes are given only for firm matches. Rows give clone size only sometimes, using once, few, many, or a class for an expanded clone.

v_gene: TRBV2
d_gene: TRBD2
abundance: -
j_gene: TRBJ2-5
CDR3nt: TGTGCCAGTAGAAGTCAGCGGGGGAGAGCAGAGACCCAGTACTTC
CDR3aa: CASRSQRGRAETQYF

v_gene: TRBV29-1
d_gene: -
abundance: -
j_gene: TRBJ1-1
CDR3nt: TGCAGCGTTGAAGGGGGAGGTCCTGAAGCTTTCTTT
CDR3aa: CSVEGGGPEAFF

v_gene: TRBV30
d_gene: -
abundance: -
j_gene: TRBJ1-1
CDR3nt: TGTGCCTGGAGTGTGAAGGGGGAAGCTTTCTTT
CDR3aa: CAWSVKGEAFF

v_gene: TRBV5-1
d_gene: -
abundance: -
j_gene: TRBJ2-7
CDR3nt: TGCGCCAGCAGCGTGGGACTCACCTACGAGCAGTACTTC
CDR3aa: CASSVGLTYEQYF

v_gene: TRBV7-2
d_gene: -
abundance: -
j_gene: TRBJ1-6
CDR3nt: TGTGCCAGCAGCTTAGAGAGGAATTCACCCCTCCACTTT
CDR3aa: CASSLERNSPLHF

v_gene: TRBV9
d_gene: TRBD1
abundance: -
j_gene: TRBJ1-2
CDR3nt: TGTGCCAGCACCTTTGCAGGGACAGACCACTATGGCTACACCTTC
CDR3aa: CASTFAGTDHYGYTF

v_gene: TRBV11-3
d_gene: TRBD2
abundance: -
j_gene: TRBJ2-1
CDR3nt: TGTGCCAGCAGCTCACTAGCGGGGGGGCGGAATGAGCAGTTCTTC
CDR3aa: CASSSLAGGRNEQFF

v_gene: TRBV30
d_gene: TRBD2
abundance: -
j_gene: TRBJ2-1
CDR3nt: TGTGCCTGGGGGGATGGGGGGGACAATGAGCAGTTCTTC
CDR3aa: CAWGDGGDNEQFF

v_gene: TRBV6-1
d_gene: TRBD1
abundance: -
j_gene: TRBJ2-7
CDR3nt: TGTGCCAGCAGGTCCGGGACAGGGGGCCCCTACGAGCAGTACTTC
CDR3aa: CASRSGTGGPYEQYF

v_gene: TRBV20-1
d_gene: TRBD2
abundance: -
j_gene: TRBJ2-2
CDR3nt: TGCAGTGCTGGGGGGGCCGGGGAGCTGTTTTTT
CDR3aa: CSAGGAGELFF

v_gene: TRBV7-2
d_gene: TRBD1
abundance: -
j_gene: TRBJ1-4
CDR3nt: TGTGCCAGCAGCCTCGAGACAGGGCAAGCTGAAAAACTGTTTTTT
CDR3aa: CASSLETGQAEKLFF

v_gene: TRBV28
d_gene: -
abundance: -
j_gene: TRBJ1-3
CDR3nt: TGTGCCATGGCGGCTGGAAACACCATATATTTT
CDR3aa: CAMAAGNTIYF

v_gene: TRBV11-2
d_gene: -
abundance: few
j_gene: TRBJ1-2
CDR3nt: TGTGCCAGCAGCCACCGTGGTAGGGTTATTGGAGAGGGTGGCTACACCTTC
CDR3aa: CASSHRGRVIGEGGYTF